This T cell receptor beta chain came from a study of T cell responses to AZD1222 COVID-19 vaccine. Broader study findings: After the peak T cell response, and only then, were repertoires sampled.

V gave up 0 bases and J gave up 2 bases, with 13 bases separating them. CDR3 length: 16 residues. CDR1 MNHNY and CDR2 SVGAGI come from the germline V gene (reference sequence). Assay used: immunoSEQ multiplex PCR; TCRdb lists only in-frame clones, some missing. The sample records about 59,000 clones, roughly 84% being singletons. Regarding this clone: Antigen: not known.

The rearrangement uses TRBV6-6 and TRBJ1-1, with unresolved D. The starting material was peripheral blood, obtained on day 0 of AZD1222 vaccination. This TCR came from an adult in good health. CDR3 DNA: TGTGCCAGCAGTTACTCGTATGAAGGGTTTAACACTGAAGCTTTCTTT. Translation: CASSYSYEGFNTEAFF.